This T cell receptor (beta chain) was profiled in a study of spatial heterogeneity in lung cancer. Study summary: Detected sequences consistently included more beta-chain ones than alpha-chain ones. For the average unique TCR and UMI combination, more than nine occurrences appeared in raw reads.

TCRdb reanalysed the 5' RACE reads using MiXCR and keeps one entry per CDR3 protein. The sample includes approximately 11,000 distinct CDR3 sequences, roughly 6.4% of them seen just once. The time point: sample taken at primary tumor resection. The approximately 69 donors had untreated early-stage non-small cell lung cancer. Unsorted whole RNA samples from tumor, nontumor lung or frozen PBMC were sequenced. Ten or more counts support this clonotype. The TCR comes from a male donor with early-stage non-small cell lung cancer. Source: normal lung tissue next to the tumor, taken at surgery.

The CDR3 here is CASTTGTMGEKLFF. DNA of the CDR3: TGTGCCAGCACCACTGGCACAATGGGCGAAAAACTGTTTTTT. The rearrangement joins TRBV27 to TRBJ1-4; D is uncertain. V was pared by 7 bases and J by 8 bases, with 17 bases between. Germline V CDR1 and CDR2: MNHEY, SMNVEV (reference sequence). The CDR3 runs to 14 residues. The variable domain in full, completed from reference TRBV27 and TRBJ1-4, reads EAQVTQNPRYLITVTGKKLTVTCSQNMNHEYMSWYRQDPGLGLRQIYYSMNVEVTDKGDVPEGYKVSRKEKRNFPLILESPSPNQTSLYFCASTTGTMGEKLFFGSGTQLSVL.